What follows are 22 T cell receptor beta chains derived from one specimen sequenced in a study of PD-L1 blockade in urothelial cancer. This sample's time point: pretreatment peripheral blood. This table comes from immunoSEQ multiplex PCR, and its TCRdb copy is limited to in-frame clones, with some not included. Here the sample spans some 120,000 clones, roughly 80% being singletons. Sample: PBMCs, taken around atezolizumab (anti-PD-L1) treatment. The receptors derive from a man in his fifties with urothelial cancer.

V is TRBV28 and J is TRBJ2-7, with 8 bases matching TRBD1. J gave up 3 bases and V 6 bases, and 7 bases lay outside the gene matches. CDR3 size: 14 residues. From germline, CDR1 is MDHEN and CDR2 SYDVKM. Written as DNA, the CDR3 is TGTGCCAGCAGACCGACAGGGGCGGACTACGAGCAGTACTTC. This codes for CASRPTGADYEQYF.

This clone was seen only a few times. This chain uses TRBV28 with TRBJ1-5; D gene uncertain. There are 13 residues in the CDR3. Germline CDR1 reads MDHEN; CDR2 reads SYDVKM. The ends were cut back, 6 bases at V and 3 bases at J, with 9 bases in the middle. The CDR3 nucleotides are TGTGCCAGCAGACCCGGGGTCAATCAGCCCCAGCATTTT. It specifies CASRPGVNQPQHF.

This clone was counted a few times. V is TRBV7-3 and J is TRBJ2-4; 7 bases are a match to TRBD2. CDR3 length: 16 amino acids. CDR1 is SGHTA and CDR2 is FQGTGA in the germline V gene. The J segment lost 0 bases and the V segment lost 2 bases, leaving 4 bases of the junction unmatched. In nucleotides, the CDR3 is TGTGCCAGCAGCTTACAAGCGGGACTAGCCAAAAACATTCAGTACTTC. Encoded protein: CASSLQAGLAKNIQYF.

The V call is TRBV19, the J call TRBJ1-5; 7 nucleotides agree with TRBD1. The CDR3 is 15 residues long. Germline V gene lookup returns CDR1 LNHDA and CDR2 SQIVND (reference sequence). V was pared by 4 bases and J by 3 bases, with 6 bases of the junction left unmatched. The CDR3 protein is CASSTDRAYNQPQHF. CDR3 DNA: TGTGCCAGTAGTACCGACAGGGCTTACAATCAGCCCCAGCATTTT. Full variable domain (remainder filled in from reference TRBV19 and TRBJ1-5): DGGITQSPKYLFRKEGQNVTLSCEQNLNHDAMYWYRQDPGQGLRLIYYSQIVNDFQKGDIAEGYSVSREKKESFPLTVTSAQKNPTAFYLCASSTDRAYNQPQHFGDGTRLSIL.

The rearrangement links TRBV7-2 to TRBJ1-1; 10 bases agree with TRBD1. The ends lost 5 bases at V and 11 bases at J; junction bases unmatched: 5. CDR3 size: 12 residues. The germline V gene encodes CDR1 SGHTA and CDR2 FQGNSA. Here the CDR3 reads CASSADRGMAFF. CDR3 coding DNA: TGTGCCAGCAGCGCGGACAGGGGGATGGCTTTCTTT.

A single count supports this clone. The chain uses TRBV7-6 and TRBJ2-7, with D perhaps TRBD2 (6 bases). CDR3 length: 14 residues. Trimming left V 5 bases short and J 2 bases short, with 13 bases between. Germline values: CDR1 SGHVS, CDR2 FNYEAQ. The CDR3 sequence is CASSLLRDAYEQYF. The CDR3 DNA reads TGTGCCAGCAGCCTTTTGCGGGACGCCTACGAGCAGTACTTC.

This rearrangement joins TRBV6-1 to TRBJ1-2; 8 bases agree with TRBD1. Per the germline V gene, CDR1 is MNHNS and CDR2 is SASEGT. The CDR3 has 14 amino acids. V dropped 6 bases and J dropped 3; count of bases not matched to a gene: 6. The CDR3 region has the DNA TGTGCCAGCAGGGCTACGACAGGGGACTATGGCTACACCTTC. Its translation is CASRATTGDYGYTF.

A single count supports this clone. V is TRBV5-1 and J is TRBJ1-3; TRBD1 might be the D (6 bases). Germline V CDR1 and CDR2: SGHRS, YFSETQ. Trimming shortened V by 5 bases and J by 4 bases, and 16 bases separated the two germline ends. There are 15 residues in the CDR3. The CDR3, as DNA: TGCGCCAGCAGGCCCCAGGGGTATACAGGAAACACCATATATTTT. Protein product: CASRPQGYTGNTIYF.

This clone was counted once. The chain combines TRBV7-9 with TRBJ1-2; a possible D gene is TRBD1 (5 bases). This CDR3 is 15 amino acids long. The ends were cut back, 1 base at V and 4 bases at J, with 13 bases in the middle. In germline, CDR1 is SEHNR, CDR2 FQNEAQ (reference sequence). CDR3 DNA: TGTGCCAGCAGCTTAGGTCACAGGACGGGCTATGGCTACACCTTC. This sequence encodes CASSLGHRTGYGYTF.

The chain joins TRBV5-4 to TRBJ2-7; 13 bases are shared with TRBD2. The CDR3 length is 15 residues. In germline, CDR1 is SGHNT, CDR2 YYREEE (reference sequence). V shed 2 bases, J shed 2 bases, and the junction held 1 base outside the gene matches. In nucleotides, the CDR3 is TGTGCCAGCAGCTTAGGACTAGCGGGAGCCTACGAGCAGTACTTC. Residues: CASSLGLAGAYEQYF.

This chain uses TRBV19 with TRBJ1-5; D is possibly TRBD1 (6 bases). The CDR3 has 14 amino acids. CDR1 LNHDA and CDR2 SQIVND come from the germline V gene (reference sequence). V lost 1 base, J lost 5 bases, and 9 bases lay in between. CDR3 DNA: TGTGCCAGTAGTATAGCTGGGGGCTATCAGCCCCAGCATTTT. It yields the protein CASSIAGGYQPQHF. Full variable domain (missing parts from reference TRBV19 and TRBJ1-5): DGGITQSPKYLFRKEGQNVTLSCEQNLNHDAMYWYRQDPGQGLRLIYYSQIVNDFQKGDIAEGYSVSREKKESFPLTVTSAQKNPTAFYLCASSIAGGYQPQHFGDGTRLSIL.

This chain connects TRBV11-2 to TRBJ1-5, with TRBD1 identical over 8 bases. V trimming: 5 bases; J trimming: 2 bases; junction bases outside the gene matches: 5. The CDR3 spans 15 residues. In germline, CDR1 is SGHAT, CDR2 FQNNGV. The CDR3 loop is CASSGQGAGNQPQHF. The DNA of the CDR3 is TGTGCCAGCAGCGGGCAGGGGGCGGGCAATCAGCCCCAGCATTTT.

The rearrangement links TRBV30 to TRBJ1-1, with no clear D. Germline CDR1 and CDR2: GTSNPN and SVGIG (reference sequence). The V end lost 5 bases, the J end lost 0 bases, and 10 bases lay between the germline ends. The CDR3 loop spans 13 amino acids. This CDR3 is CAWDQRLNTEAFF. The CDR3 DNA reads as TGTGCCTGGGACCAGCGTCTGAACACTGAAGCTTTCTTT.

The V call is TRBV28, the J call TRBJ2-7; no reliable D call. V lost 7 bases, J lost 13 bases, and 14 bases lay in between. This CDR3 has 10 amino acids. Germline lookup yields CDR1 MDHEN and CDR2 SYDVKM. The CDR3 nucleotides are TGTGCCAGCAATGGCGGAACTCGATACTTC. It is translated as CASNGGTRYF.

The rearrangement uses TRBV13 and TRBJ1-2; a weak D match, TRBD1 (6 bases). CDR1 is PRHDT, CDR2 FYEKMQ, per germline (reference sequence). V lost 6 bases, J lost 7 bases, and 15 bases lay in between. CDR3 size: 13 residues. CDR3 DNA sequence: TGTGCCAGCAGGGCGGGGGGCGCGTTTGGCTACACCTTC. Translating it yields CASRAGGAFGYTF.

This chain uses TRBV19 with TRBJ2-2, with D possibly matching TRBD2 (6 bases). The CDR3 spans 16 residues. Per germline, CDR1 LNHDA and CDR2 SQIVND (reference sequence). With 0 bases removed from V and 2 bases from J, the gap between germline ends came to 10 bases. This chain's CDR3 is CASSIDTGTNTGELFF. In DNA form, the CDR3 reads TGTGCCAGTAGTATAGACACCGGGACTAACACCGGGGAGCTGTTTTTT.

This clone appeared a single time. The V and J genes are TRBV18 and TRBJ2-2, with D possibly being TRBD2 (5 bases). Germline V CDR1 and CDR2: KGHSH, LQKENI. Trimming shortened V by 4 bases and J by 5 bases, and 5 bases separated the two germline ends. The CDR3 extends over 12 amino acids. The CDR3 spells CASSRGTGELFF. For the CDR3, the DNA is TGTGCCAGCTCACGCGGGACCGGGGAGCTGTTTTTT.

The gene calls are TRBV2 and TRBJ2-1; a possible D gene is TRBD1 (6 bases). The V gene's germline CDR1 is SNHLY and CDR2 FYNNEI. This CDR3 spans 14 amino acids. The V and J ends lost 9 bases and 0 bases respectively, with 12 bases between them. In DNA form, the CDR3 reads TGTGCCAGACGACAGGCGAGCTCCTACAATGAGCAGTTCTTC. This encodes CARRQASSYNEQFF. Full variable domain (remainder filled in from reference TRBV2 and TRBJ2-1): EPEVTQTPSHQVTQMGQEVILRCVPISNHLYFYWYRQILGQKVEFLVSFYNNEISEKSEIFDDQFSVERPDGSNFTLKIRSTKLEDSAMYFCARRQASSYNEQFFGPGTRLTVL.

This chain links TRBV19 with TRBJ2-2, with D possibly being TRBD1 (6 bases). Germline V gene lookup returns CDR1 LNHDA and CDR2 SQIVND (reference sequence). Between the trimmed V and J ends, which lost 3 bases and 0 bases, there was a span of 11 bases. CDR3 length: 16 amino acids. In nucleotides, the CDR3 is TGTGCCAGTAGTATCCTGGACAGCGCGAACACCGGGGAGCTGTTTTTT. This sequence encodes CASSILDSANTGELFF.

The sample holds one count of this clone. The chain has TRBV30 and TRBJ1-2; 7 bases are a match to TRBD1. Germline V CDR1 and CDR2: GTSNPN, SVGIG (reference sequence). V shed 7 bases, J shed 2 bases, and the junction held 7 bases outside the gene matches. This CDR3 has 13 amino acids. The CDR3 coding sequence is TGTGCCTCGTACAGGGGCCCCAACTATGGCTACACCTTC. The encoded protein is CASYRGPNYGYTF. Using reference TRBV30 and TRBJ1-2 for the parts outside the CDR3, the full variable domain is SQTIHQWPATLVQPVGSPLSLECTVEGTSNPNLYWYRQAAGRGLQLLFYSVGIGQISSEVPQNLSASRPQDRQFILSSKKLLLSDSGFYLCASYRGPNYGYTFGSGTRLTVV.

This clone was detected a few times. The chain joins TRBV7-9 to TRBJ2-1; perhaps TRBD2 as D (6 bases). Trimming stripped 2 bases from V and 6 bases from J, with 14 bases between. CDR3 length equals 15 residues. CDR1 SEHNR and CDR2 FQNEAQ come from the germline V gene (reference sequence). The CDR3 nucleotides read TGTGCCAGCAGCTTACAAACGGGAGCGCCCAATGAGCAGTTCTTC. Amino acid sequence: CASSLQTGAPNEQFF.

V is TRBV27 and J is TRBJ2-3, with TRBD2 identical over 7 bases. The V gene end was trimmed by 1 base and the J gene end by 2 bases; junction bases not matched to a gene: 3. This CDR3 is built from 15 residues. Per germline, CDR1 MNHEY and CDR2 SMNVEV (reference sequence). The CDR3 is CASSLLREITDTQYF. The CDR3 bases are TGTGCCAGCAGTTTATTGCGGGAGATCACAGATACGCAGTATTTT.